The entry below describes one TCR beta chain. The sample originates from a study of follicular helper T cells after annual influenza vaccination. This CDR3 is built from 13 residues. V lost 2 bases, J lost 0 bases, and 5 bases lay in between. Germline lookup yields CDR1 KGHSH and CDR2 LQKENI. Time point: 2015-2016 season, pre-vaccination. Here immunoSEQ multiplex PCR was the method, and the copy in TCRdb shows in-frame clones only, minus some. The sample carries almost 9,500 clones, 85% to 90% recorded once. The sequence was collected from an adult who received the influenza vaccine. The sample consisted of CXCR5+ CD38- circulating T follicular helper cells from blood, taken on the day of influenza vaccination. Subset described: circulating Tfh, non-naive CD4+CXCR5+PD-1+ (ICOS+CD38+ or ICOS-CD38-). V is TRBV18 and J is TRBJ2-7; D is undetermined. In nucleotides, the CDR3 is TGTGCCAGCTCACCATCTAGCTCCTACGAGCAGTACTTC. It yields the protein CASSPSSSYEQYF.